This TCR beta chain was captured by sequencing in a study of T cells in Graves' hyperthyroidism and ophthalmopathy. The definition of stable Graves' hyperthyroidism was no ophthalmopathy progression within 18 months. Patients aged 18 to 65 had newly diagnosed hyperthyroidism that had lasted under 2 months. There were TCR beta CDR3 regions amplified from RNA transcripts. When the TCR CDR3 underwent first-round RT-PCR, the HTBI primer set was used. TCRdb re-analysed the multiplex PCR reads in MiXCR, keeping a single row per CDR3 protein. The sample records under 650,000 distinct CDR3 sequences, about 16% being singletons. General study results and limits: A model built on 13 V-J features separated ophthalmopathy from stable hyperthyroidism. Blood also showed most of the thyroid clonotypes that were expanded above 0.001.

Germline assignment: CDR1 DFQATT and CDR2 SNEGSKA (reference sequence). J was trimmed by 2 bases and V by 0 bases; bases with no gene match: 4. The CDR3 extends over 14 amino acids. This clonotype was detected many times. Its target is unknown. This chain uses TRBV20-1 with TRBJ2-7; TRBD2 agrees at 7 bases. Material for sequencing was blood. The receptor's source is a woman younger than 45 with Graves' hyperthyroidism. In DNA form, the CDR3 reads TGCAGTGCTAGAGATAGGCGGGAGACCTACGAGCAGTACTTC. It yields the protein CSARDRRETYEQYF.